These 19 T cell receptor beta chains were all obtained from the same sample, sequenced in a study of spatial heterogeneity in lung cancer. Time point defined: sample taken at primary tumor resection. From tumor, nontumor lung or frozen PBMC, whole RNA was taken unsorted for sequencing. TCRdb called the 5' RACE reads again in MiXCR, with one record for every CDR3 protein. Counted here are some 87,000 distinct CDR3 sequences, roughly 9.5% occurring once; the ten biggest clones make up 6.5% to 8.5%. The sequencing here drew on PBMCs, taken at surgery. Source of these receptors: a male donor with early-stage non-small cell lung cancer.

This sequence joins TRBV20-1 and TRBJ2-5, with no clear D. The CDR3 is made up of 10 amino acids. The germline V gene has CDR1 DFQATT and CDR2 SNEGSKA (reference sequence). Trimming took 6 bases from V and 5 from J, leaving 7 bases between them. CDR3 amino acids: CSARRETQYF. In DNA form, the CDR3 reads TGCAGTGCCAGGCGGGAGACCCAGTACTTC.

This clonotype was picked up one time. This chain links TRBV7-9 with TRBJ2-5, with 7 bases aligning to TRBD1. The germline V gene encodes CDR1 SEHNR and CDR2 FQNEAQ (reference sequence). J was trimmed by 3 bases and V by 6 bases; bases with no gene match: 7. This CDR3 has 14 amino acids. The CDR3 bases are TGTGCCAGCAGTCCCCGACAGGGCGAAGAGACCCAGTACTTC. This encodes CASSPRQGEETQYF.

This clonotype has a handful of counts. CDR3 nucleotides: TGTGCCAGCAGCCAAACGCGGGGGTTAGGCACAGATACGCAGTATTTT. Translated: CASSQTRGLGTDTQYF. The gene calls are TRBV9 and TRBJ2-3; TRBD2 agrees at 7 bases. CDR3 length equals 16 residues. CDR1 SGDLS and CDR2 YYNGEE come from the germline V gene. Trimming at V came to 4 bases and at J to 1 base, leaving 9 bases not matched to a gene.

The genes are TRBV7-3 and TRBJ2-1; TRBD2 matches 7 bases. The V segment lost 5 bases and the J segment 3 bases; nucleotides outside the gene matches: 7. The CDR3 contains 15 residues. The germline CDR1 and CDR2 sequences are SGHTA and FQGTGA. The CDR3 sequence is CASSPTAGVYNEQFF. The CDR3 nucleotides read TGTGCCAGCAGCCCCACCGCGGGGGTCTACAATGAGCAGTTCTTC.

Many counts were recorded for this clonotype. The chain combines TRBV5-1 with TRBJ2-3, with TRBD2 identical over 7 bases. The CDR3 covers 15 residues. V shed 4 bases and J 2 bases; nucleotides not matched to a gene: 7. Germline loops: CDR1 SGHRS, CDR2 YFSETQ. As DNA, the CDR3 is TGCGCCAGCAGCACGGGGACTACAAACACAGATACGCAGTATTTT. Its protein product is CASSTGTTNTDTQYF.

This clonotype was picked up a small number of times. V and J are TRBV10-3 and TRBJ2-1; no clear D. Germline CDR1 ENHRY, CDR2 SYGVKD. V was trimmed by 3 bases and J by 10 bases, leaving 10 bases between them. The CDR3 is 12 residues long. The CDR3 spells CAISDIGWEQFF. Here the CDR3 DNA reads TGTGCCATCAGTGATATTGGGTGGGAGCAGTTCTTC.

V and J are TRBV10-2 and TRBJ2-5; TRBD2 aligns across 9 bases. The length of the CDR3 is 17 residues. V lost 3 bases to trimming and J lost 2 bases; unmatched junction nucleotides: 10. Germline V gene data show CDR1 as WSHSY and CDR2 as SAAADI. CDR3 in amino acids: CASSERTSVHLQETQYF. In nucleotides, the CDR3 is TGCGCCAGCAGTGAAAGGACTAGCGTACACTTACAAGAGACCCAGTACTTC.

The chain employs TRBV9 and TRBJ2-2, with D tentatively TRBD2 (6 bases). The CDR3 extends over 13 amino acids. Germline CDR1 reads SGDLS; CDR2 reads YYNGEE. V lost 4 bases to trimming and J lost 5 bases, with 9 bases between them. CDR3: CASSSAGTGELFF. The CDR3 coding sequence is TGTGCCAGCAGCTCAGCGGGTACCGGGGAGCTGTTTTTT.

The chain carries TRBV4-2 and TRBJ2-2, with 12 nucleotides matching TRBD2. From germline, CDR1 is LGHNA and CDR2 YNFKEQ. The trim removed 4 bases at V and 3 bases at J, leaving 3 bases unmatched. The CDR3 extends over 16 amino acids. The CDR3 DNA sequence: TGTGCCAGCAGCCGGGCTAGCGGGAGGGACACCGGGGAGCTGTTTTTT. Its protein product is CASSRASGRDTGELFF.

This clonotype was observed a handful of times. The genes are TRBV4-2 and TRBJ2-7, with TRBD2 matching over 9 bases. CDR3 length: 17 residues. The germline V gene has CDR1 LGHNA and CDR2 YNFKEQ. The J segment lost 0 bases and the V segment lost 0 bases, leaving 6 bases of the junction unmatched. The CDR3 DNA reads as TGTGCCAGCAGCCAAGATCGAGCGGGGGGTTCCTCCTACGAGCAGTACTTC. It translates to CASSQDRAGGSSYEQYF.

The V call is TRBV7-7, the J call TRBJ2-2; TRBD1 matches 9 bases. Per germline, CDR1 SSHAT and CDR2 FNYEAQ (reference sequence). V trimming: 5 bases; J trimming: 6 bases; junction bases outside the gene matches: 7. The CDR3 consists of 15 residues. The CDR3 DNA sequence: TGTGCCAGCAGCCCCGGGACAGGGCTGGCCGGGGAGCTGTTTTTT. It translates to CASSPGTGLAGELFF.

In this sample, this clonotype turned up many times. The chain is built from TRBV10-3 and TRBJ1-6; possible D gene TRBD1, 5 bases. Trimming pared 8 bases from V and 8 bases from J, leaving 10 bases between. Germline V gene sequence: CDR1 ENHRY, CDR2 SYGVKD. The CDR3 loop spans 12 amino acids. The CDR3 sequence: CAIRGGDSPLHF. In DNA form, the CDR3 reads TGTGCCATCCGAGGAGGGGATTCACCCCTCCACTTT.

V is TRBV27 and J is TRBJ2-3; D is unresolved. CDR1 is MNHEY and CDR2 is SMNVEV in the germline V gene (reference sequence). Trimming removed 7 bases from V and 5 bases from J, with 19 bases in between. CDR3 length: 15 amino acids. For the CDR3, the DNA is TGTGCCAGCACCCCTGGGATAGGGTCAGTAGATACGCAGTATTTT. This codes for CASTPGIGSVDTQYF.

This clonotype occurred many times. DNA of the CDR3: TGTGCCAGCAGTTACTCACCGTATGGCTACACCTTC. This encodes CASSYSPYGYTF. The chain is built from TRBV6-2 or TRBV6-3 and TRBJ1-2; D call uncertain. V lost 0 bases and J 5 bases, leaving 4 bases between the germline ends. The CDR3 contains 12 residues. Germline V CDR1 and CDR2: MNHEY, SVGEGT.

The gene calls are TRBV6-5 and TRBJ2-6; D is possibly TRBD1 (6 bases). The germline gives CDR1 MNHEY, CDR2 SVGAGI. The germline V and J ends were trimmed by 8 bases and 2 bases, with 16 bases remaining between them. CDR3 length: 16 amino acids. DNA for the CDR3: TGTGCCAGCGGGCAGGGGATGTTTACTGGGGCCAACGTCCTGACTTTC. Its protein product is CASGQGMFTGANVLTF.

The J gene is TRBJ2-2, the V gene TRBV12-3 or TRBV12-4, with no clear D. CDR3 length: 15 amino acids. V lost 7 bases, J lost 5 bases, and 17 bases lay in between. CDR3 amino acids: CASTSRVVGTGELFF. The CDR3 coding sequence is TGTGCCAGCACCTCAAGAGTCGTTGGGACCGGGGAGCTGTTTTTT.

The V and J genes are TRBV7-9 and TRBJ1-2, with D possibly TRBD1 on 6 matching bases. Trimming shortened V by 2 bases and J by 4 bases, and 8 bases separated the two germline ends. Germline V gene data show CDR1 as SEHNR and CDR2 as FQNEAQ (reference sequence). The CDR3 is 13 residues long. The DNA of the CDR3 is TGTGCCAGCAGCTTACCGGACAGCTATGGCTACACCTTC. It encodes CASSLPDSYGYTF.

The chain joins TRBV28 to TRBJ1-3; possibly TRBD1 for D (5 bases). The CDR3 totals 14 residues. V was pared by 1 base and J by 3 bases, with 7 bases between. The germline CDR1 and CDR2 sequences are MDHEN and SYDVKM. For the CDR3, the DNA is TGTGCCAGCAGTTTATCTCAGGGTGGAAACACCATATATTTT. It codes for CASSLSQGGNTIYF.

This clonotype was detected only a few times. This chain uses TRBV24-1 with TRBJ2-2; no firm D call. The CDR3 has 16 amino acids. Per the germline V gene, CDR1 is KGHDR and CDR2 is SFDVKD. The V gene lost 1 base and the J gene lost 5 bases, with 13 bases spanning the gap. In DNA, the CDR3 is TGTGCCACCAGTGATTTTTGGCCCCCAGGTACCGGGGAGCTGTTTTTT. Amino acids: CATSDFWPPGTGELFF.